This paragraph reports one T cell receptor beta chain. Its antigen is unknown. The sample belongs to a study of cytomegalovirus exposure and HLA in healthy donors. General study results and limits: Most TCRs appeared rarely, but some public TCRs recurred in many donors. Immune exposure was documented only through CMV serostatus.

Primers included in the PCR were 60 Vbeta and 13 Jbeta primers. Here immunoSEQ multiplex PCR was the method, and the copy in TCRdb shows in-frame clones only, minus some. The data show roughly 190,000 clones, with around four fifths seen just once and 3.1% held by the top ten. CDR1 is MDHEN and CDR2 is SYDVKM in the germline V gene. The V and J ends lost 2 bases and 7 bases respectively, with 14 bases between them. CDR3 length: 14 amino acids. This rearrangement joins TRBV28 to TRBJ1-1; a weak D match, TRBD1 (6 bases). Input material: PBMCs. The receptor was isolated from a female donor in good health and CMV-seronegative. The CDR3 DNA reads as TGTGCCAGCAGTTTAAGTTACAGGGTGGGTGAAGCTTTCTTT. Translated, it gives CASSLSYRVGEAFF.